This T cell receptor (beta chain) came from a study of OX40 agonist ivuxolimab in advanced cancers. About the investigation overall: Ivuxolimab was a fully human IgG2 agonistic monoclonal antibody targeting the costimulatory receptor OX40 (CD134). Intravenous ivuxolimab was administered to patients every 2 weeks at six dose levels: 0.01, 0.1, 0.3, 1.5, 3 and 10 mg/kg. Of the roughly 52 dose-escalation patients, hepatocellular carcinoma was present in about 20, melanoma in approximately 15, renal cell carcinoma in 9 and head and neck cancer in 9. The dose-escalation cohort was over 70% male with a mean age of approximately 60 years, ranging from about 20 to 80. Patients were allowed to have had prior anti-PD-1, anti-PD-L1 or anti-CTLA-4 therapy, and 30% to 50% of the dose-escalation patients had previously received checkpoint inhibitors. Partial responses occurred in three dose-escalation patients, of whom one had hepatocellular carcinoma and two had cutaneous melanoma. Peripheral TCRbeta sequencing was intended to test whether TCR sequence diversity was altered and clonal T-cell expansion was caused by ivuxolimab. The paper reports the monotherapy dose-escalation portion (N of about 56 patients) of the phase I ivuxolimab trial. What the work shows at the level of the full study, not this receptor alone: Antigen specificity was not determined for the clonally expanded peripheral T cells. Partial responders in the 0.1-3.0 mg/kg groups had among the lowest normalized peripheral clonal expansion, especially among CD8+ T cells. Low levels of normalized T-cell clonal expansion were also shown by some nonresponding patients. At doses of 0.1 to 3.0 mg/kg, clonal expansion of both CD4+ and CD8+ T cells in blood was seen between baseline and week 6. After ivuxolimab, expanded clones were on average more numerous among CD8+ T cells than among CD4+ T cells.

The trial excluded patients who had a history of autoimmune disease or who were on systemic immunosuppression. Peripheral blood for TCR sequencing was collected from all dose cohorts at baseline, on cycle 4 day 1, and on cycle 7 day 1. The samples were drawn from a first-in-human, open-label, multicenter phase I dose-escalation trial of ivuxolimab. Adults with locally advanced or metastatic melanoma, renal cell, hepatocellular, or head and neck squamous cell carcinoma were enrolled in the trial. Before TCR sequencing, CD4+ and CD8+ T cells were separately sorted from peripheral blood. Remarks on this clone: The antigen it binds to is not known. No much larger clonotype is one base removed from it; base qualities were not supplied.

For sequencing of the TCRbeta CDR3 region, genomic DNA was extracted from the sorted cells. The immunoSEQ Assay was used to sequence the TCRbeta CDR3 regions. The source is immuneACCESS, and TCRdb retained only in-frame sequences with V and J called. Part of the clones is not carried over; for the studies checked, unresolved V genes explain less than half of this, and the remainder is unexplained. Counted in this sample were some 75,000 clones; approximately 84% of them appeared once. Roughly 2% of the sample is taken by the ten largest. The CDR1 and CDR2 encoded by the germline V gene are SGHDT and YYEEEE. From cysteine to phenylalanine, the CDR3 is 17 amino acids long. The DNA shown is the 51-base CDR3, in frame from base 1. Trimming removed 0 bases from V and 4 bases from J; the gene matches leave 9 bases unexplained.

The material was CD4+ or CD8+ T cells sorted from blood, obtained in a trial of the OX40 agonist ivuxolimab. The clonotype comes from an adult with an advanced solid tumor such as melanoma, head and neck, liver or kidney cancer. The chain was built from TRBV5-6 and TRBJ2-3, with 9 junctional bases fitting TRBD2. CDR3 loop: CASSLGAAIAGADTQYF. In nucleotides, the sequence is TGTGCCAGCAGCTTGGGTGCCGCAATAGCGGGGGCAGATACGCAGTATTTT.